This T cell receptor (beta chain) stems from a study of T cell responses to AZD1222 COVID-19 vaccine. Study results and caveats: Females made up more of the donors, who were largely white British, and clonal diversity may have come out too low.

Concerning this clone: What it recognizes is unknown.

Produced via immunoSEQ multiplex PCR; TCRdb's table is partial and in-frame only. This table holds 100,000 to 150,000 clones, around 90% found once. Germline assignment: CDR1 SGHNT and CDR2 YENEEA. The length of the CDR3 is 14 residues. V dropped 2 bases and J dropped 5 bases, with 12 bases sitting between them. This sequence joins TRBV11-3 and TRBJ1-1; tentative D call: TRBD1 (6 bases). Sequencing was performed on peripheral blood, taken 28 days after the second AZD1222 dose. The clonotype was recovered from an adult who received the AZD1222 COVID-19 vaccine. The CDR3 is CASSLRGAGTEAFF. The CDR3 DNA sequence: TGTGCCAGCAGCTTACGGGGGGCAGGGACTGAAGCTTTCTTT.